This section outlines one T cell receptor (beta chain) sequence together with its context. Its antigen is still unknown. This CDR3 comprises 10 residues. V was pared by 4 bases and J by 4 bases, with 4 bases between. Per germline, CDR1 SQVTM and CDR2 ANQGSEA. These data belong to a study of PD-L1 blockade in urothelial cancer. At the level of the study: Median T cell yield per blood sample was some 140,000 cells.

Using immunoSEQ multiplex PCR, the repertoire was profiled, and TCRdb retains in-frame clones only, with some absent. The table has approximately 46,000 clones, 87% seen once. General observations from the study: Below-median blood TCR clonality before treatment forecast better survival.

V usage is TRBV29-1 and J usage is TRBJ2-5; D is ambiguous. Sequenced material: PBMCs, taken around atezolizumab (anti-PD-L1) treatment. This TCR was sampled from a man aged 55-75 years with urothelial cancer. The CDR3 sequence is CSVGVETQYF. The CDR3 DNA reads TGCAGCGTTGGCGTAGAGACCCAGTACTTC.